The clone carrying this TCR beta chain was seen repeatedly, ten times or more. Its matching antigen is unknown. The source of the sample is a study of early T cells in non-severe SARS-CoV-2 infection. Whole-study results and caveats: Sequences matched to VDJdb favored anti-spike CD8 responses, while private and CD4 specificities were missed.

Tagging with unique molecular identifiers was applied to individual cDNA molecules. TCRdb called the 5' RACE reads again in MiXCR, with one record for every CDR3 protein. The sample comprises about 50,000 distinct CDR3 sequences, 5% to 6.5% of which are singletons, and under 5.5% rests with the top ten. The CDR3 extends over 15 amino acids. V shed 1 base and J 4 bases; nucleotides not matched to a gene: 7. CDR1 and CDR2 (germline): KGHSH, LQKENI. This receptor was obtained from an adult who was a healthcare worker with PCR-confirmed SARS-CoV-2 infection or an uninfected control (not recorded which). The V call is TRBV18, the J call TRBJ2-7; TRBD2 matches at 7 bases. This sample comprised whole blood, obtained at baseline. This chain's CDR3 is CASSPRPAGPYEQYF. CDR3 coding DNA: TGTGCCAGCTCACCACGTCCAGCGGGGCCATACGAGCAGTACTTC.